This paragraph covers one T cell receptor beta chain sequence. No cognate antigen has been identified for it. No much larger clonotype is one base removed from it; base qualities were not supplied. These data are taken from a study of blood T cell repertoires in COVID-19 (TCRdb year 2020). A note on the overall study: Collaborator samples came from the United States, Italy and Spain and covered acute and convalescent phases of COVID-19. The material from the prospective study consisted of cDNA or gDNA derived from T cells, B-cell-depleted T cells, or PBMCs. The dataset comprised deeply sampled blood TCRbeta repertoires from subjects exposed to, actively infected with, or recovered from COVID-19. The repertoires were released in a freely available public database meant as a resource for research on the immune response to SARS-CoV-2. The samples were drawn from the first 160 participants of the ongoing ImmuneRACE study and from 950 to 1,500 subjects provided by 6 global collaborators. A de-identified subject ID, COVID-19 status, age in years and sex were almost always included in the sample metadata. HLA class I and class II types, where available, came from metadata supplied by the sample provider rather than from assay-based typing.

Participants in the prospective study were enrolled through a virtual design, were aged roughly 18 to 90 years, and lived in approximately 25 United States geographic areas. Cohort assignment in the prospective study relied on participant-reported clinical history from a screening survey and a study questionnaire. In the prospective study, whole blood, serum and a nasopharyngeal or oropharyngeal swab were collected from each participant by mobile phlebotomists. Over an approximately 2-month period, participants in the prospective study had the option of providing additional blood draws and questionnaires. Blood samples from the prospective study were shipped frozen or at room temperature prior to DNA extraction. TCRbeta CDR3 regions were amplified from genomic DNA by means of the immunoSEQ Assay, a bias-controlled multiplex PCR. Per the original workflow: Within the assay, amplification of reference gene primers was used to estimate how many nucleated cells each sample contained. Sequence reads were collapsed and filtered to measure the absolute abundance of every unique TCRbeta CDR3 rearrangement. For each sample, productive Simpson clonality was calculated as the square root of Simpson's diversity index over productive rearrangements. The clones in this table, taken by TCRdb from immuneACCESS, are in-frame only. Not every clone is retained; where verified, under half of the shortfall comes from an unresolved V gene, and the cause of the rest is unknown. The V and J calls and clone size are taken from that table; D and trimming were inferred from the DNA. In this sample the table shows under 200,000 clones, roughly 80% of which occur a single time. Together, the top ten hold less than 5.5% of the sample.

Study-wide findings and limitations: Clinical and demographic metadata were provided uncurated, with the amount varying by source and participant.

The specimen was PBMCs or T cells enriched from blood (not recorded which). The sequence derives from a woman aged 60-75 years with acute COVID-19.

The nucleotide sequence is given as TGCGCCAGCAGTGTATCAGGGGTACTATCAGAGACCCAGTACTTC. It specifies CASSVSGVLSETQYF. The V gene is TRBV5-1 and the J gene is TRBJ2-5, and possibly TRBD1, on 6 matching bases. The germline V gene yields SGHRS for CDR1 and YFSETQ for CDR2. A distance of 18 bases separates the germline ends of V and J, which lose 5 bases and 4 bases respectively. The cysteine opens and the phenylalanine closes a CDR3 of 15 amino acids. The kept DNA is CDR3 alone, 45 bases in frame from the first base.